This T cell receptor (beta chain) derives from a study of cytomegalovirus exposure and HLA in healthy donors. Regarding this clone: Antigen unknown.

Primers for the PCR totalled 60 Vbeta and 13 Jbeta. Clones were sequenced by immunoSEQ multiplex PCR, and TCRdb holds only the in-frame ones, with some missing. The sample has about 110,000 clones; roughly four fifths are singletons. Study results and caveats: Altogether, some 170 TCR beta chains were recorded as cytomegalovirus-associated.

Per germline, CDR1 MNHEY and CDR2 SMNVEV (reference sequence). Unmatched junction bases numbered 8, after V lost 2 bases and J lost 0 bases. This CDR3 has 17 residues. This receptor was identified in a male donor in good health and CMV-seropositive. Sequences were obtained from PBMCs. The chain has TRBV27 and TRBJ1-1; 8 nucleotides line up with TRBD1. The CDR3 here is CASSLGGRGLLNTEAFF. CDR3 coding DNA: TGTGCCAGCAGTTTAGGGGGCAGGGGGCTACTGAACACTGAAGCTTTCTTT.